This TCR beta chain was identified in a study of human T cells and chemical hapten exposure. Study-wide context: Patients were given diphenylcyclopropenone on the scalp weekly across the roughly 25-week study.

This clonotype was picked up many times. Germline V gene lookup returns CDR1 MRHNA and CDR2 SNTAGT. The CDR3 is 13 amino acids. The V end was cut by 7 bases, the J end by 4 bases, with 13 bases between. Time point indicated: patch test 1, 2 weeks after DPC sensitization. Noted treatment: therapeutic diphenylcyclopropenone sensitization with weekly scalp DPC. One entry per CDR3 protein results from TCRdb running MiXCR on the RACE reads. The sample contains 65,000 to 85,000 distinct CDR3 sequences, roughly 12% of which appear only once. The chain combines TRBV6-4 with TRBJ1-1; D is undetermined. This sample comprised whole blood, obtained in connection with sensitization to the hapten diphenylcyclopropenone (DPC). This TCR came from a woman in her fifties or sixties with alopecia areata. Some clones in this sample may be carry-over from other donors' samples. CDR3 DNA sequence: TGTGCCAGCATGGCACAGTTAGGCACTGAAGCTTTCTTT. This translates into CASMAQLGTEAFF.